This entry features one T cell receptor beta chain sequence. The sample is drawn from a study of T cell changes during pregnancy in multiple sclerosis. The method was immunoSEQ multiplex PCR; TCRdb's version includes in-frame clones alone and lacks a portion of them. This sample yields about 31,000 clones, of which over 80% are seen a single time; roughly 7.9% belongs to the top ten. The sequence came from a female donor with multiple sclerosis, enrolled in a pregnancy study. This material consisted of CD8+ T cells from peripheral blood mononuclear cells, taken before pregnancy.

The CDR3 loop is CASRGTNTGELFF. DNA of the CDR3: TGTGCCAGCAGGGGGACAAACACCGGGGAGCTGTTTTTT. V and J are TRBV27 and TRBJ2-2; perhaps TRBD1 as D (6 bases). Trimming pared 6 bases from V and 2 bases from J, leaving 7 bases between. The CDR3 has 13 amino acids. Germline values: CDR1 MNHEY, CDR2 SMNVEV (reference sequence).